Listed below are T cell receptor beta chains from one sample, sequenced in a study of blood T cell repertoires in COVID-19. Only in-frame clones appear in the TCRdb table, and some are missing; sequencing was by immunoSEQ multiplex PCR. The sample has about 280,000 clones; 85% are singletons. Source material: peripheral blood. The receptors here all came from a man aged 50-59 years with active or convalescent COVID-19. Each CDR3 is given with its conserved first and last residue. Each record gives: J gene, V gene, CDR3 length, clone size, D gene, CDR3 protein, CDR3 DNA. The D gene is left open where the match is weak. A row's size may be missing; if present it is once, few, many or a size class.

j_call: TRBJ1-4; v_call: TRBV28; cdr3_length: 15; clone_size: once; d_call: -; cdr3_aa: CASIGPRGVGEKLFF; cdr3_nt: TGTGCCAGCATCGGGCCCCGGGGGGTAGGGGAAAAACTGTTTTTT
j_call: TRBJ1-3; v_call: TRBV18; cdr3_length: 16; clone_size: -; d_call: TRBD1; cdr3_aa: CASSLGQGASGNTIYF; cdr3_nt: TGTGCCAGCTCACTCGGACAGGGGGCTTCCGGAAACACCATATATTTT
j_call: TRBJ2-2; v_call: TRBV18; cdr3_length: 17; clone_size: -; d_call: -; cdr3_aa: CASSPPNPHRSAGELFF; cdr3_nt: TGTGCCAGCTCACCACCAAACCCACACAGGTCTGCCGGGGAGCTGTTTTTT
j_call: TRBJ2-3; v_call: TRBV14; cdr3_length: 17; clone_size: once; d_call: -; cdr3_aa: CASSQSLGPLNTDTQYF; cdr3_nt: TGTGCCAGCAGCCAATCGTTGGGGCCCCTAAACACAGATACGCAGTATTTT
j_call: TRBJ2-1; v_call: TRBV28; cdr3_length: 14; clone_size: -; d_call: -; cdr3_aa: CASSQERSYNEQFF; cdr3_nt: TGTGCCAGCAGCCAGGAGCGGTCCTACAATGAGCAGTTCTTC
j_call: TRBJ1-2; v_call: TRBV28; cdr3_length: 12; clone_size: -; d_call: -; cdr3_aa: CASSLPEGRALF; cdr3_nt: TGTGCCAGCAGTCTCCCTGAGGGCAGAGCCCTCTTC
j_call: TRBJ1-3; v_call: TRBV6-5; cdr3_length: 15; clone_size: -; d_call: -; cdr3_aa: CASSYSKRSGNTIYF; cdr3_nt: TGTGCCAGCAGTTACTCGAAGCGGTCTGGAAACACCATATATTTT
j_call: TRBJ2-7; v_call: TRBV28; cdr3_length: 15; clone_size: -; d_call: TRBD1; cdr3_aa: CASSLLRDRGYEQYF; cdr3_nt: TGTGCCAGCAGTCTTCTCCGGGACAGGGGATACGAGCAGTACTTC
j_call: TRBJ2-7; v_call: TRBV7-9; cdr3_length: 16; clone_size: -; d_call: TRBD2; cdr3_aa: CASSILAGGSAYEQYF; cdr3_nt: TGTGCCAGCAGCATACTAGCGGGAGGAAGCGCCTACGAGCAGTACTTC
j_call: TRBJ1-1; v_call: TRBV7-8; cdr3_length: 12; clone_size: -; d_call: TRBD1; cdr3_aa: CASSPTDRGAFF; cdr3_nt: TGTGCCAGCAGCCCCACCGACAGGGGTGCTTTCTTT
j_call: TRBJ1-1; v_call: TRBV6-5; cdr3_length: 14; clone_size: few; d_call: -; cdr3_aa: CASRDTDKNTEAFF; cdr3_nt: TGTGCCAGCAGGGACACCGACAAGAACACTGAAGCTTTCTTT
j_call: TRBJ2-1; v_call: TRBV7-2; cdr3_length: 12; clone_size: -; d_call: TRBD2; cdr3_aa: CASSPATSGQFF; cdr3_nt: TGTGCCAGCAGCCCGGCGACTAGCGGCCAGTTCTTC
j_call: TRBJ1-1; v_call: TRBV18; cdr3_length: 15; clone_size: once; d_call: -; cdr3_aa: CASSAAGTLNTEAFF; cdr3_nt: TGTGCCAGCTCAGCGGCCGGGACACTCAACACTGAAGCTTTCTTT
j_call: TRBJ1-6; v_call: TRBV6-5; cdr3_length: 13; clone_size: -; d_call: -; cdr3_aa: CASRVRGNSPLHF; cdr3_nt: TGTGCCAGCAGGGTCAGGGGTAATTCACCCCTCCACTTT
j_call: TRBJ2-1; v_call: TRBV24-1; cdr3_length: 16; clone_size: -; d_call: TRBD2; cdr3_aa: CATSDTTSGRLSEQFF; cdr3_nt: TGTGCCACCAGTGACACGACTAGCGGGAGACTAAGTGAGCAGTTCTTC
j_call: TRBJ2-3; v_call: TRBV7-9; cdr3_length: 16; clone_size: -; d_call: -; cdr3_aa: CASSLEAALSTDTQYF; cdr3_nt: TGTGCCAGCAGCTTAGAAGCGGCTCTTAGCACAGATACGCAGTATTTT
j_call: TRBJ2-7; v_call: TRBV5-1; cdr3_length: 16; clone_size: once; d_call: TRBD1; cdr3_aa: CASSLTGTGGSGEQYF; cdr3_nt: TGCGCCAGCAGCTTAACCGGGACAGGGGGCTCAGGCGAGCAGTACTTC
j_call: TRBJ2-4; v_call: TRBV2; cdr3_length: 14; clone_size: -; d_call: -; cdr3_aa: CASGVREAKNIQYF; cdr3_nt: TGTGCCAGCGGGGTTCGGGAGGCCAAAAACATTCAGTACTTC
j_call: TRBJ2-7; v_call: TRBV5-1; cdr3_length: 14; clone_size: -; d_call: TRBD1; cdr3_aa: CASRPQGATNEQYF; cdr3_nt: TGCGCCAGCAGGCCCCAGGGGGCGACCAACGAGCAGTACTTC
j_call: TRBJ1-1; v_call: TRBV5-6; cdr3_length: 15; clone_size: -; d_call: TRBD1; cdr3_aa: CASSLGGTVNTEAFF; cdr3_nt: TGTGCCAGCAGCTTGGGAGGGACAGTGAACACTGAAGCTTTCTTT
j_call: TRBJ2-1; v_call: TRBV27; cdr3_length: 15; clone_size: -; d_call: -; cdr3_aa: CASSVMSSDTNEQFF; cdr3_nt: TGTGCCAGCAGTGTTATGTCTAGCGATACCAATGAGCAGTTCTTC
j_call: TRBJ2-1; v_call: TRBV4-2; cdr3_length: 21; clone_size: -; d_call: TRBD2; cdr3_aa: CASSHPMGGLASSQTYNEQFF; cdr3_nt: TGTGCCAGCAGCCATCCTATGGGAGGACTAGCGAGCTCCCAGACCTACAATGAGCAGTTCTTC
j_call: TRBJ2-7; v_call: TRBV18; cdr3_length: 12; clone_size: -; d_call: -; cdr3_aa: CASSPGGYEQYF; cdr3_nt: TGTGCCAGCTCTCCCGGGGGTTACGAGCAGTACTTC
j_call: TRBJ1-5; v_call: TRBV28; cdr3_length: 14; clone_size: few; d_call: TRBD1; cdr3_aa: CASRSTGGSQPQHF; cdr3_nt: TGTGCCAGCAGATCCACAGGGGGCAGTCAGCCCCAGCATTTT
j_call: TRBJ2-1; v_call: TRBV4-1; cdr3_length: 22; clone_size: -; d_call: TRBD2; cdr3_aa: CASSQDPGTSGRIRYSYNEQFF; cdr3_nt: TGCGCCAGCAGCCAAGATCCTGGAACTAGCGGGAGAATCCGTTACTCCTACAATGAGCAGTTCTTC
j_call: TRBJ2-1; v_call: TRBV6-2/TRBV6-3; cdr3_length: 17; clone_size: -; d_call: TRBD2; cdr3_aa: CASSYSPGLAGPNEQFF; cdr3_nt: TGTGCCAGCAGTTACTCCCCTGGCCTAGCGGGACCCAATGAGCAGTTCTTC
j_call: TRBJ1-2; v_call: TRBV19; cdr3_length: 14; clone_size: few; d_call: -; cdr3_aa: CASSIAGRLEGYTF; cdr3_nt: TGTGCCAGTAGTATAGCCGGGAGGTTGGAGGGCTACACCTTC
j_call: TRBJ1-1; v_call: TRBV7-2; cdr3_length: 14; clone_size: -; d_call: -; cdr3_aa: CASSTNRVNTEAFF; cdr3_nt: TGTGCCAGCAGTACGAACAGGGTAAACACTGAAGCTTTCTTT
j_call: TRBJ1-4; v_call: TRBV18; cdr3_length: 16; clone_size: -; d_call: -; cdr3_aa: CASSPDPGTSGEKLFF; cdr3_nt: TGTGCCAGCTCACCAGATCCCGGGACTTCGGGAGAAAAACTGTTTTTT
j_call: TRBJ2-5; v_call: TRBV5-1; cdr3_length: 14; clone_size: once; d_call: -; cdr3_aa: CASSLSGVRETQYF; cdr3_nt: TGCGCCAGCAGCTTGTCAGGGGTGAGAGAGACCCAGTACTTC
j_call: TRBJ1-1; v_call: TRBV5-1; cdr3_length: 14; clone_size: once; d_call: TRBD1; cdr3_aa: CASTLYRGRSEAFF; cdr3_nt: TGCGCCAGCACTCTCTACAGGGGACGGTCCGAAGCTTTCTTT
j_call: TRBJ1-6; v_call: TRBV6-4; cdr3_length: 16; clone_size: -; d_call: -; cdr3_aa: CASSEPGRPYNSPLHF; cdr3_nt: TGTGCCAGCAGTGAACCAGGGAGGCCCTATAATTCACCCCTCCACTTT
j_call: TRBJ2-7; v_call: TRBV9; cdr3_length: 14; clone_size: -; d_call: -; cdr3_aa: CASAQGNGFGEQYF; cdr3_nt: TGTGCCAGCGCTCAGGGGAACGGTTTTGGCGAGCAGTACTTC
j_call: TRBJ2-7; v_call: TRBV7-2; cdr3_length: 17; clone_size: -; d_call: -; cdr3_aa: CASSLAGSEGGLYEQYF; cdr3_nt: TGTGCCAGCAGCTTAGCGGGATCTGAGGGGGGACTATACGAGCAGTACTTC
j_call: TRBJ2-2; v_call: TRBV12-3/TRBV12-4; cdr3_length: 12; clone_size: -; d_call: -; cdr3_aa: CASSPLTGELFF; cdr3_nt: TGTGCCAGCAGCCCCCTCACCGGGGAGCTGTTTTTT
j_call: TRBJ2-2; v_call: TRBV24-1; cdr3_length: 13; clone_size: -; d_call: -; cdr3_aa: CATSDLVSGELFF; cdr3_nt: TGTGCCACCAGTGACCTTGTATCCGGGGAGCTGTTTTTT
j_call: TRBJ1-1; v_call: TRBV7-9; cdr3_length: 12; clone_size: -; d_call: -; cdr3_aa: CASSLVSTEAFF; cdr3_nt: TGTGCCAGCAGCTTAGTGTCGACTGAAGCTTTCTTT
j_call: TRBJ2-7; v_call: TRBV19; cdr3_length: 13; clone_size: -; d_call: -; cdr3_aa: CASSIAERGEQYF; cdr3_nt: TGTGCCAGTAGTATAGCTGAAAGAGGGGAGCAGTACTTC
j_call: TRBJ2-7; v_call: TRBV28; cdr3_length: 15; clone_size: once; d_call: -; cdr3_aa: CASSPRSGSSYEQYF; cdr3_nt: TGTGCCAGCAGCCCTAGGTCAGGGTCCTCCTACGAGCAGTACTTC
j_call: TRBJ2-1; v_call: TRBV2; cdr3_length: 15; clone_size: -; d_call: TRBD2; cdr3_aa: CASRGASGRHNEQFF; cdr3_nt: TGTGCCAGCAGAGGGGCTAGCGGGAGACACAATGAGCAGTTCTTC
j_call: TRBJ1-3; v_call: TRBV9; cdr3_length: 16; clone_size: -; d_call: TRBD1; cdr3_aa: CASSGTGGAPGNTIYF; cdr3_nt: TGTGCCAGCAGCGGCACAGGGGGCGCCCCTGGAAACACCATATATTTT
j_call: TRBJ2-1; v_call: TRBV27; cdr3_length: 14; clone_size: few; d_call: -; cdr3_aa: CASSLTGSAGEQFF; cdr3_nt: TGTGCCAGCAGTTTAACAGGGAGCGCGGGTGAGCAGTTCTTC
j_call: TRBJ1-5; v_call: TRBV6-2/TRBV6-3; cdr3_length: 15; clone_size: once; d_call: -; cdr3_aa: CASSSAGAGNQPQHF; cdr3_nt: TGTGCCAGCAGTTCAGCGGGGGCAGGCAATCAGCCCCAGCATTTT
j_call: TRBJ1-1; v_call: TRBV9; cdr3_length: 15; clone_size: -; d_call: -; cdr3_aa: CASSVSPGEGTEAFF; cdr3_nt: TGTGCCAGCAGCGTTTCCCCAGGGGAAGGCACTGAAGCTTTCTTT
j_call: TRBJ2-1; v_call: TRBV12-3/TRBV12-4; cdr3_length: 13; clone_size: -; d_call: -; cdr3_aa: CASSMAVYNEQFF; cdr3_nt: TGTGCCAGCAGCATGGCCGTATACAATGAGCAGTTCTTC